Reported below is one TCR beta chain. This clonotype was recorded at least ten times. Its antigen remains unidentified. No quality values exist for individual bases; no much larger clone is one base distant. This sample was taken from a study of T cells in Graves' hyperthyroidism and ophthalmopathy (dated by TCRdb to the late 2010s). Background on the whole study: TCR V-J signatures able to tell the groups apart were searched for in a discovery cohort of around 95 patients, of whom over 40 had Graves' ophthalmopathy and under 65 had stable Graves' hyperthyroidism. The paper reports TCR Vbeta CDR3 sequencing of fewer than 150 peripheral blood samples: approximately 43 ophthalmopathy, fewer than 80 hyperthyroidism and 17 progressor patients. After blood sampling, hyperthyroidism patients were treated with methimazole at a starting dose of 30 mg daily, and ophthalmopathy patients were treated with high-dose intravenous methylprednisolone. An independent validation cohort of around 19 hyperthyroidism patients and over 15 patients who later progressed to ophthalmopathy tested prospective prediction of ophthalmopathy. The 95 to 100 discovery patients were randomly divided into training and test sets at a 7:3 ratio. In addition, the study compared T-cell repertoires in thyroid tissue and in blood from six Graves' hyperthyroidism patients. Study-wide findings and limitations: Sample size was not statistically predetermined, and blinding of investigators to group allocation was not performed. Blood samples also contained most of the expanded thyroid clonotypes (frequency above 0.001), which suggests that blood repertoires may reflect thyroid immune responses. In validation, the model predicted progression to ophthalmopathy a median of approximately 6.6 months before onset, with over 55% sensitivity and about 75% specificity. In cross-validation, a model built on a 13 V-J signature told ophthalmopathy apart from stable hyperthyroidism with 87.88% sensitivity and around 81% specificity, and in testing the same model reached 80%/75%.

The TCR beta CDR3 regions were amplified from the RNA transcripts. For the first round of RT-PCR on the TCR CDR3, the HTBI primer set was used together with the Qiagen OneStep RT-PCR kit. The libraries were constructed in a second round of multiplex PCR and then size-selected and purified. The libraries were sequenced on an Illumina HiSeq2000 using paired-end 100 bp reads. The paper's data handling went like this. SOAPnuke was used to process the raw data, with reads discarded if the reads contained adapters or uncalled bases, had a mean Phred below 15, or lacked an exact constant-primer or identifier match. COPE v1.2.5 was used to merge high-quality paired reads, and clonotypes were defined as unique nucleotide sequences. MiTCR v1.1 was used to align the clonotypes against IMGT TRBV, TRBD and TRBJ reference segments. Analysis was restricted to V-J combinations with a frequency above 0.0001, which covered roughly 99% of repertoires. A TCS score was defined as the ratio between F50 (clonal expansion) and ExV (chaos), using BLOSUM62-based TCRdist between CDR3 peptides within each V-J. Welch's t-statistics and random forest reduced just over 500 V-J features to 13, which were used in a naive Bayes classifier (R e1071). Thyroid-blood repertoire similarity was quantified with the Morisita-Horn index. TCRdb's own reprocessing of the public reads used fastp at Q25 and MiXCR and kept productive beta chains. Rows are combined by CDR3 protein, so each entry shows the most common genes and DNA. These V and J calls are TCRdb output, not the study's own analysis. The sample profile shows roughly 570,000 distinct CDR3 sequences; 46% of them were found once. The ten largest clones represent 15% to 20% of the sample.

V lost 2 bases and J lost 13 bases; the stretch between them is 12 bases long. The CDR3 runs 13 residues from the cysteine to the phenylalanine. The entry retains the CDR3 DNA only, 39 bases that are in frame from base 1. Per the germline V gene, SNHLY is the CDR1 and FYNNEI is the CDR2. Any patient with an uncontrolled infection, another autoimmune disease, pregnancy or lactation was excluded. Diagnoses were based on clinical symptoms, serum thyroxine and TRAb, thyroid ultrasound and orbital computed tomography. Total RNA was extracted using Trizol reagent, and RNA quality was assessed on an Agilent 2100 Bioanalyzer.

Rearrangement joined TRBV2 to TRBJ2-6, with a tentative D gene TRBD2 over 5 matching bases. The specimen sequenced was peripheral blood or thyroid tissue (not recorded which). This TCR was recovered from an adult woman with Graves' disease, either hyperthyroidism or ophthalmopathy (not recorded which). The CDR3 is CASSERTPRVLTF. The nucleotide sequence is TGTGCCAGCAGTGAACGGACTCCAAGGGTCCTGACTTTC. Extended through the reference TRBV2 and TRBJ2-6 proteins, this CDR3 yields the full variable domain: EPEVTQTPSHQVTQMGQEVILRCVPISNHLYFYWYRQILGQKVEFLVSFYNNEISEKSEIFDDQFSVERPDGSNFTLKIRSTKLEDSAMYFCASSERTPRVLTFGAGSRLTVL.